This TCR beta chain was documented in a study of a mutant IDH1 vaccine in newly diagnosed glioma (dated by TCRdb to the early 2020s). Study-wide context: Of the roughly 32 treated patients, around 62% were male and roughly 38% were female, and a mean age of roughly 40 years was recorded. Peripheral blood was drawn at six visits: V03 (baseline), V05, V07, V10, V12 and V13. Before enrollment, most patients had been given radiochemotherapy with temozolomide as standard therapy, while the rest had received either radiotherapy alone or temozolomide alone. Longitudinal TCRB deep sequencing was performed for about two dozen treated patients wherever samples were available for exploratory analyses. The full study reports these points: PBMC samples for TCRB deep sequencing were selected based on availability. The authors noted that analyses of patient blood samples could not be reproduced because of sample limitations. No apparent relationship was observed between pseudoprogression and alterations in the top peripheral T cell clonotypes detected by TCRB sequencing. Immune responses induced by the vaccine were seen in around 93% of patients across multiple MHC alleles.

The time point label here, explained by the study, means: baseline, week 1 (first vaccination visit). The sample's treatment or condition, from its label and the paper: pre-vaccination baseline after standard-of-care therapy. Donors had newly diagnosed WHO grade 3 or 4 IDH1-mutant astrocytomas with loss of nuclear ATRX. The samples were drawn from NOA16, a multicentre, single-arm, open-label phase I trial in Germany that tested a mutant IDH1 peptide vaccine in humans for the first time. Blood drawn at visit V03 was used as the baseline sample for immunogenicity testing. Genomic DNA for TCRB sequencing was isolated from EDTA blood with the DNeasy Blood and Tissue Kit. The method behind the library was the immunoSEQ multiplex PCR assay. Rearranged TCR beta chain sequences were amplified using the hsTCRB Kit according to the manufacturer's protocol. An Illumina MiSeq was used to sequence the TCRB libraries. On the authors' methods: Demultiplexing, trimming and gene mapping were performed with the kit vendor's proprietary platform. Not all clones reach the TCRdb copy of this immuneACCESS table, which keeps in-frame sequences only. Checked studies attribute under half of the gap to unresolved V genes and leave the rest unexplained. The V and J calls and clone size were taken over from that table, and D and trimming were inferred from the DNA. This sample holds around 50,000 clones; about nine tenths were observed only once. About 2.5% of the sample rests with the top ten.

A note on this clone: There is no known antigen for this receptor. Base qualities are not provided; no much larger clone lies one nucleotide away.

Based on the germline V gene (reference sequence), the CDR1 and CDR2 sequences are SEHNR and FQNEAQ. V is cut by 3 bases and J by 6 bases, and the space between the germline ends is 12 bases. The CDR3 has 13 amino acids, counting the end cysteine and phenylalanine. Of the read, only the CDR3 DNA is kept; its 39 bases are in frame from base 1. This material consisted of PBMCs, taken from a glioma patient treated with radiotherapy, temozolomide or both. The receptor's source is a man in his forties with glioma. The rearranged chain carries TRBV7-9 and TRBJ2-7; TRBD2 is a weak D gene call, 5 bases matching. This receptor carries the CDR3 CASSFAIAGEQYF. The nucleotides are TGTGCCAGCAGCTTCGCAATTGCGGGCGAGCAGTACTTC.